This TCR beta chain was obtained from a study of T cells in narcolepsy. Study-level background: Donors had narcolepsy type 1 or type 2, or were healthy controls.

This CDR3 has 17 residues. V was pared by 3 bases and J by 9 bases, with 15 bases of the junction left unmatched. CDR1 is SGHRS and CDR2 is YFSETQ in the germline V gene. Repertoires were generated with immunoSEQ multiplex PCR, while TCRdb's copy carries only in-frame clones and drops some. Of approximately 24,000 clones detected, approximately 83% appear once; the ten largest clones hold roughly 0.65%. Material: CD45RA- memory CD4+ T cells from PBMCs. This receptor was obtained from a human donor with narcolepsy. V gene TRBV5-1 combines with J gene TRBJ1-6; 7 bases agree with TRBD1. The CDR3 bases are TGCGCCAGCAGCTCCTCATTCGGTGACAGGGTTACTTCACCCCTCCACTTT. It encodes CASSSSFGDRVTSPLHF.